The source of this TCR beta chain is a study of blood T cell repertoires in COVID-19. Turning to the study itself: Sample material is recorded as cDNA or gDNA derived from T cells, B-cell-depleted T cells, or PBMCs.

CDR1 and CDR2 from the germline V gene are SGHRS and YFSETQ. The V segment lost 2 bases and the J segment 8 bases; nucleotides outside the gene matches: 8. This CDR3 is 15 amino acids long. Clones were read by immunoSEQ multiplex PCR, and TCRdb kept only the in-frame ones, dropping some. The table lists 98,000 or so clones, around 90% of them singletons, with about 5.5% in the top ten. Sequencing used peripheral blood. The rearrangement joins TRBV5-1 to TRBJ2-1, with 9 bases identical to TRBD1. The clonotype comes from a man in his 60s with COVID-19, enrolled during active disease. DNA for the CDR3: TGCGCCAGCAGCTTCATGGACAGGGGCAAGGATGAGCAGTTCTTC. Its translation: CASSFMDRGKDEQFF.